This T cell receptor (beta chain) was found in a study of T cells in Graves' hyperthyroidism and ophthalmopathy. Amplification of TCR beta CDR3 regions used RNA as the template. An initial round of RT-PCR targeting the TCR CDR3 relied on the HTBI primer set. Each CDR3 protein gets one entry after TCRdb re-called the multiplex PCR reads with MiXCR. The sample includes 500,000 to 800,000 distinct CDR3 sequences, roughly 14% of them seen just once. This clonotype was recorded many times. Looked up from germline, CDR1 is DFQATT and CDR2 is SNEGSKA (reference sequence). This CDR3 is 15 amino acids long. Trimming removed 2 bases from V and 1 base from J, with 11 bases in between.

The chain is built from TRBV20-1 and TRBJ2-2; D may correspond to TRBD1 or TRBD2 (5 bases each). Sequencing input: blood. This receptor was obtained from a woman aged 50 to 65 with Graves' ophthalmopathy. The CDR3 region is CSARRGAVNTGELFF. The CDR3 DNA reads TGCAGTGCTAGAAGGGGAGCGGTGAACACCGGGGAGCTGTTTTTT.